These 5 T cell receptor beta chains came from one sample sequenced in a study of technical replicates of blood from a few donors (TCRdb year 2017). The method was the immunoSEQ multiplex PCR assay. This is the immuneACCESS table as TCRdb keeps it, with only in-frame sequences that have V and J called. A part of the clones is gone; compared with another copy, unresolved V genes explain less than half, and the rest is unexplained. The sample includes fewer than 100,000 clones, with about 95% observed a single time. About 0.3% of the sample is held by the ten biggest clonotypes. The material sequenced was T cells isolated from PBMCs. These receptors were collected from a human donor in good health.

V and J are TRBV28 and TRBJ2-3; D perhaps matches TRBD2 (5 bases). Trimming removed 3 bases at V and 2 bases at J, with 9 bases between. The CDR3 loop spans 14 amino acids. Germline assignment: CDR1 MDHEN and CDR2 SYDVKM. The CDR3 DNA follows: TGTGCCAGCAGTTTTGTGAGGGACACAGATACGCAGTATTTT. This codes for CASSFVRDTDTQYF.

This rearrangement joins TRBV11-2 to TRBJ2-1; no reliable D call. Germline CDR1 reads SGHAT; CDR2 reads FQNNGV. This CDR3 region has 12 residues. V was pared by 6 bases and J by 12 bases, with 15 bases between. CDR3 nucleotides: TGTGCCAGCAGTTCTTTAGCAATTCGGCAGTTCTTC. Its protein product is CASSSLAIRQFF.

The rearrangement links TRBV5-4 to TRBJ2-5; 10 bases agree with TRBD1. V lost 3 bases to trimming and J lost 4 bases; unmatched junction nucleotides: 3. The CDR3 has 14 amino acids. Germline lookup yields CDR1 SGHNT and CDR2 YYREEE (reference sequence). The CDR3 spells CASSSGQGPETQYF. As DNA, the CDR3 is TGTGCCAGCAGCTCGGGACAGGGGCCAGAGACCCAGTACTTC.

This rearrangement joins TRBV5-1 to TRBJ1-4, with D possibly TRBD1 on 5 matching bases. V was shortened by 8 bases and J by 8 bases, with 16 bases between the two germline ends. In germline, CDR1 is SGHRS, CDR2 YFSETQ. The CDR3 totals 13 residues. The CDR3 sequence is CASSTENKEKLFF. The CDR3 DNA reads TGCGCCAGTTCGACAGAAAATAAGGAAAAACTGTTTTTT. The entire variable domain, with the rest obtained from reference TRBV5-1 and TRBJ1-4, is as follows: KAGVTQTPRYLIKTRGQQVTLSCSPISGHRSVSWYQQTPGQGLQFLFEYFSETQRNKGNFPGRFSGRQFSNSRSEMNVSTLELGDSALYLCASSTENKEKLFFGSGTQLSVL.

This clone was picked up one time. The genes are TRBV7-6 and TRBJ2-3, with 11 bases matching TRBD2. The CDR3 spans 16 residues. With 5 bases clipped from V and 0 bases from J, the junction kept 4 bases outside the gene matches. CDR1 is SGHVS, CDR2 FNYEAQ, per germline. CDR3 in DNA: TGTGCCAGCAGCCCATGGACTAGCGGGAGCACAGATACGCAGTATTTT. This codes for CASSPWTSGSTDTQYF.